This TCR beta chain comes out of a study of T cells in Graves' hyperthyroidism and ophthalmopathy. Findings and limits, study-wide: Blood held most thyroid clonotypes expanded above 0.001 frequency. A 13 V-J signature model discriminated ophthalmopathy versus stable hyperthyroidism.

In this sample, this clonotype turned up many times. The antigen remains unidentified. Amplified regions were TCR beta CDR3 sequences from RNA transcripts. TCR CDR3 regions were first amplified by RT-PCR with HTBI primers. TCRdb passed the multiplex PCR reads through MiXCR, listing each CDR3 protein once. The sample lists hundreds of thousands of distinct CDR3 sequences; about 14% were seen once. The definition of stable Graves' hyperthyroidism was no ophthalmopathy progression within 18 months. The CDR3 is made up of 13 amino acids. Germline V gives CDR1 MDHEN, CDR2 SYDVKM. Deletions cut 6 bases from V and 0 bases from J, with 9 bases between.

This TCR was recovered from a woman younger than 30 with Graves' hyperthyroidism. Sequenced input: blood. The V gene is TRBV28, the J gene TRBJ2-7; no definite D call. DNA of the CDR3: TGTGCCAGCAGGCCGGACGTCTCCTACGAGCAGTACTTC. Protein sequence: CASRPDVSYEQYF. The full variable domain, rest sourced from reference TRBV28 and TRBJ2-7, is DVKVTQSSRYLVKRTGEKVFLECVQDMDHENMFWYRQDPGLGLRLIYFSYDVKMKEKGDIPEGYSVSREKKERFSLILESASTNQTSMYLCASRPDVSYEQYFGPGTRLTVT.